This T cell receptor (beta chain) comes out of a study of shared clonotypes between healthy human individuals. It was CD45RO-negative cells, positively selected for CCR7, that made up naive CD8 cells, with terminally differentiated effector memory CD45RA+ cells excluded. Findings and limits, study-wide: For naive CD4 cells, around 5% of clonotypes were shared across a handful of donors.

For this clone: Its antigen remains unknown.

The CDR3 runs 13 residues. The germline V and J ends were trimmed by 7 bases and 8 bases, with 16 bases remaining between them. CDR1 is SGDLS, CDR2 YYNGEE, per germline. At a deep level, the assay was run. TCRdb's copy holds only in-frame clones and misses some; the assay was immunoSEQ multiplex PCR. The sample has millions of clones, under 95% seen once; the top ten hold around 1.7%. The sequence was collected from a man aged 18 to 30 in good health. Some clones in this sample may be carry-over from other donors' samples. Sample: naive CD8+ T cells from PBMCs. The V call is TRBV9, the J call TRBJ2-1; D is possibly TRBD1 (6 bases). The CDR3 spells CASGDPGAHEQFF. CDR3 in DNA: TGTGCCAGCGGAGACCCAGGGGCCCATGAGCAGTTCTTC.